One sample yielded the 3 T cell receptor beta chains listed below, sequenced in a study of T cell repertoires in cytomegalovirus infection. TCRdb called the reads again in MiXCR, with one record for every CDR3 protein. The table includes about half a million distinct CDR3 sequences, 33% detected once. The antigens of these receptors remain unknown. Sequences were derived from cultured PBMCs, sampled from culture after CMV antigen stimulation. The receptor source for this set is a human donor in good health (CMV status not recorded). Some clones in this sample may be carry-over from other donors' samples.

The chain links TRBV7-8 to TRBJ1-3; no clear D gene. The V end lost 2 bases, the J end lost 0 bases, and 11 bases lay between the germline ends. Per the germline V gene, CDR1 is SGHVS and CDR2 is FQNEAQ. The CDR3 covers 16 residues. The CDR3 DNA is TGTGCCAGCAGCTTATCACCCAGCCCCTCTGGAAACACCATATATTTT. Its protein product is CASSLSPSPSGNTIYF.

The J gene is TRBJ2-5, the V gene TRBV20-1; D might be TRBD1 or TRBD2, each matching 5 bases. V gave up 4 bases and J gave up 1 base, with 13 bases separating them. Germline CDR1 reads DFQATT; CDR2 reads SNEGSKA (reference sequence). The CDR3 consists of 14 residues. In nucleotides, the CDR3 is TGCAGTGCTACCAACCGGGGCCTCCAAGAGACCCAGTACTTC. Protein product: CSATNRGLQETQYF.

Only a few counts were recorded for this clonotype. The J gene is TRBJ2-1, the V gene TRBV5-1; the match to TRBD2 covers 10 bases. The V gene end was trimmed by 0 bases and the J gene end by 7 bases; junction bases not matched to a gene: 7. CDR3 length: 16 residues. Per the germline V gene, CDR1 is SGHRS and CDR2 is YFSETQ. The DNA for the CDR3 is TGCGCCAGCAGCTTGGGTCTAGCGGGAGTTGGAAATGAGCAGTTCTTC. It translates to CASSLGLAGVGNEQFF.